The clone carrying this T cell receptor beta chain showed up just once. The record originates from a study of blood T cell repertoires in COVID-19. Living in 25 or so US areas, the participants were between about 18 and 90 years of age. Participants had their cohort set by participant-reported clinical history. Either two negative PCRs, clearance, or symptom resolution qualified Cohort 3 donors as recovered. Data came from immunoSEQ multiplex PCR; TCRdb stores just in-frame clones and leaves some out. Seen here are 210,000 or so clones, about four fifths observed once, and the top ten hold under 2%. This CDR3 region has 12 residues. CDR1 is SQVTM and CDR2 is ANQGSEA in the germline V gene. V lost 5 bases, J lost 4 bases, and 11 bases lay in between.

The source of this sequence is a man aged 55-75 years who had recovered from COVID-19. What was sequenced was PBMCs or T cells enriched from blood (not recorded which). The V gene is TRBV29-1, the J gene TRBJ1-2; TRBD1 might be the D (6 bases). In DNA, the CDR3 is TGCAGCGTTAAAGGGGGAGGCTATGGCTACACCTTC. Its protein product is CSVKGGGYGYTF.